The present entry profiles one T cell receptor (beta chain) with its context. This clone's antigen is unknown. Base qualities are not provided; no much larger clone lies one nucleotide away. This sample was taken from a study of T cells in narcolepsy (dated by TCRdb to 2016 to 2018). For context, the study as a whole: Healthy control donors were enrolled in the study alongside patients who had narcolepsy type 1 or type 2 (NT1, NT2). The study sought autoreactive T cells targeting hypocretin neuron self-antigens (hypocretin, TRIB2) in narcolepsy patients, using TCR Vbeta sequencing to track clonotypes in blood and CSF.

Library method: the immunoSEQ multiplex PCR assay. This immuneACCESS table, as held by TCRdb, lists in-frame sequences with V and J called but not all clones. Of the missing ones, under half trace to an unresolved V gene in checked studies; the others have no known cause. The sample contains 35,000 or so clones, approximately 85% of them found a single time. The ten largest clones capture under 2% of the sample. Results the study describes overall, beyond this receptor: Numbers of sequenced blood memory CD4+ clonotypes were comparable, with averages of about 37,000 in patients and approximately 33,000 in controls. HCRT-specific and TRIB2-specific autoreactive clonotypes were highlighted in plots that compared CD4+ T cell clonotypes in CSF versus blood from the same patient. Certain blood memory CD4+ repertoires from patients and controls had no sequences that matched autoreactive T cell clones. Autoreactive clonotypes were reported to be detected serially in the blood of the same patients and of different patients, but not in the blood of healthy controls.

The junction shows trimming of 8 bases on V and 10 bases on J, plus 16 bases between the germline ends. CDR1 and CDR2 were assigned from the germline V gene as SGHRS and YFSETQ. Reading from cysteine to phenylalanine, the CDR3 counts 13 amino acids. This entry keeps only the CDR3 DNA: 39 bases, framed from base 1. For TCR Vbeta sequencing, memory CD4+ T cells were sorted ex vivo from the peripheral blood of both healthy controls and narcolepsy patients. Sample: CD45RA- memory CD4+ T cells from PBMCs. The cell subset or site label, read with the paper, signifies: memory T cells sorted ex vivo from peripheral blood. The receptor comes from a human donor with narcolepsy. The rearranged chain carries TRBV5-1 and TRBJ1-6; D gene: possibly TRBD1, on 6 matching bases. CDR3 region: CASTEPGESPLHF. The sequence in DNA is TGCGCCAGTACGGAGCCAGGGGAATCACCCCTCCACTTT.